Presented here are 29 T cell receptor beta chains from one specimen sequenced in a study of identical twins (dated by TCRdb to about 2016). The method behind the library was 5' RACE. Sequencing used an Illumina HiSeq 2000. The public reads were reanalyzed by TCRdb: fastp trimming at Q25, MiXCR alignment, in-frame beta chains only. Records with the same CDR3 protein are collapsed into one entry carrying the most frequent genes and DNA. The sample table contains just under 650,000 distinct CDR3 sequences; only one count was recorded for around 7.4% of them. The leading ten clones occupy about 1.5% of the sample. These same records also appear under a second study, on yellow fever vaccine responses in identical twins.

Sequenced: PBMCs. These receptors all come from a woman in her late teens or twenties in good health.

This clonotype was seen ten or more times. In DNA, the CDR3 is TGCGCCAGCAGCTTGGCCGTGATGACTAGCGGGAGTTACAATGAGCAGTTCTTC. Its translation is CASSLAVMTSGSYNEQFF. This chain connects TRBV5-1 to TRBJ2-1, with 12 bases fitting TRBD2. The CDR3 length is 18 residues. Germline CDR1 reads SGHRS; CDR2 reads YFSETQ. V was clipped by 0 bases and J by 4 bases; unmatched bases: 8.

CDR3 in amino acids: CASSLSAGEETQYF. The DNA for the CDR3 is TGCGCCAGCAGCTTGTCGGCGGGAGAAGAGACCCAGTACTTC. The chain links TRBV5-1 to TRBJ2-5; 7 bases map to TRBD2. Germline V gives CDR1 SGHRS, CDR2 YFSETQ. The CDR3 totals 14 residues. Germline trimming cut 1 base from V and 3 bases from J; bases unmatched to any gene: 3.

This clonotype was seen repeatedly, ten times or more. The chain employs TRBV7-2 and TRBJ1-2, with unresolved D. Germline CDR1 SGHTA, CDR2 FQGNSA. This CDR3 contains 13 residues. V was shortened by 2 bases and J by 7 bases, with 11 bases between the two germline ends. CDR3 nucleotide sequence: TGTGCCAGCAGCTTAAGGGCAGCTAGTGGCTACACCTTC. Encoded protein: CASSLRAASGYTF.

The gene calls are TRBV10-3 and TRBJ2-3; D is uncertain. Germline lookup yields CDR1 ENHRY and CDR2 SYGVKD. Trimming stripped 5 bases from V and 9 bases from J, with 9 bases between. This CDR3 is built from 11 residues. CDR3 loop: CAISTWKTQYF. The CDR3 region has the DNA TGTGCCATCAGTACTTGGAAAACGCAGTATTTT.

In its sample, this clonotype was seen many times. The chain combines TRBV12-3 or TRBV12-4 with TRBJ1-6; TRBD1 might be the D (6 bases). Trimming left V 4 bases short and J 7 bases short, with 17 bases between. The CDR3 covers 16 residues. The CDR3 DNA reads TGTGCCAGCAGTTCCGAGGGGGGGTTAGCGAATTCACCCCTCCACTTT. This codes for CASSSEGGLANSPLHF.

In this sample, this clonotype turned up a few times. CDR3 nucleotides: TGTGCCAGCAAGAAACAGATAAACACCGGGGAGCTGTTTTTT. The encoded protein is CASKKQINTGELFF. This chain joins TRBV2 and TRBJ2-2; D uncertain. The CDR3 totals 14 residues. Germline values: CDR1 SNHLY, CDR2 FYNNEI. V gave up 7 bases and J gave up 2 bases, with 11 bases separating them.

This rearrangement joins TRBV10-3 to TRBJ2-5; 7 positions agree with TRBD1. The CDR3 contains 14 residues. Losses at the gene ends were 10 bases for V and 5 bases for J; bases not matched to a gene: 13. Germline V gene lookup returns CDR1 ENHRY and CDR2 SYGVKD. The CDR3 DNA reads as TGTGCCACCCGGACAGGAGAAAAAGGGGAGACCCAGTACTTC. This codes for CATRTGEKGETQYF.

The chain uses TRBV28 and TRBJ2-7; 11 positions match TRBD2. The ends lost 8 bases at V and 4 bases at J; junction bases unmatched: 16. The CDR3 runs to 17 residues. CDR1 is MDHEN, CDR2 SYDVKM, per germline. The CDR3 coding sequence is TGTGCCAGCCAAACCGGGACTAGCGGCCCCGGGGGTTACGAGCAGTACTTC. Its translation is CASQTGTSGPGGYEQYF.

This clonotype was seen ten or more times. V gene TRBV12-3 or TRBV12-4 combines with J gene TRBJ2-7, with D perhaps TRBD1 (5 bases). The CDR3 is 13 residues long. Trimming took off 2 bases at V and 2 bases at J, with 7 bases between the two ends. The DNA for the CDR3 is TGTGCCAGCAGTTTACAGGGCGCCTACGAGCAGTACTTC. Translated: CASSLQGAYEQYF.

This clonotype has a handful of counts. The chain links TRBV7-2 to TRBJ1-1; D is ambiguous. The CDR3 extends over 14 amino acids. Trimming stripped 4 bases from V and 5 bases from J, with 14 bases between. Germline V CDR1 and CDR2: SGHTA, FQGNSA. The CDR3 spells CASSSLAGATEAFF. For the CDR3, the DNA is TGTGCCAGCAGCTCGTTGGCAGGAGCGACTGAAGCTTTCTTT.

This clonotype was seen ten or more times. This rearrangement joins TRBV7-9 to TRBJ1-2, with a possible D match to TRBD1 (5 bases). This CDR3 has 15 amino acids. Trimming cost V 7 bases and J 4 bases, with 19 bases left between them. Germline assignment: CDR1 SEHNR and CDR2 FQNEAQ (reference sequence). CDR3 bases: TGTGCCAGCACCCCCGGGACTCAGTCTATCTATGGCTACACCTTC. It specifies CASTPGTQSIYGYTF.

There are a few counts of this clonotype. V gene TRBV5-1 combines with J gene TRBJ2-7; tentatively, D is TRBD1 or TRBD2 (7 bases each). The CDR3 is 14 residues long. V was cut by 2 bases and J by 2 bases, with 11 bases left in between. Germline values: CDR1 SGHRS, CDR2 YFSETQ. In DNA, the CDR3 is TGCGCCAGCAGCTTACAGGGGAGGGCCTACGAGCAGTACTTC. Translation gives CASSLQGRAYEQYF.

This clonotype was picked up many times. This chain links TRBV20-1 with TRBJ2-5, with D possibly being TRBD1 or TRBD2 (6 bases each). This CDR3 is 14 amino acids long. CDR1 is DFQATT, CDR2 SNEGSKA, per germline (reference sequence). V was shortened by 6 bases and J by 4 bases, with 18 bases between the two germline ends. The CDR3 sequence: CSARSLQGGETQYF. In DNA form, the CDR3 reads TGCAGTGCCCGGAGCTTACAGGGAGGAGAGACCCAGTACTTC.

In this sample, this clonotype turned up a few times. The chain links TRBV3-1 to TRBJ2-2; 9 bases are a match to TRBD2. The CDR3 has 15 residues. V dropped 4 bases and J dropped 5; count of bases not matched to a gene: 5. Looked up from germline, CDR1 is LGHDT and CDR2 is YNNKEL (reference sequence). This chain's CDR3 is CASSLSGRTTGELFF. CDR3 coding DNA: TGTGCCAGCAGCCTTAGCGGGAGAACGACCGGGGAGCTGTTTTTT.

The rearrangement joins TRBV6-5 to TRBJ2-5, with a weak D call TRBD2 (5 bases). The CDR3 sequence is 13 residues long. In germline, CDR1 is MNHEY, CDR2 SVGAGI. V was trimmed by 6 bases and J by 1 base, leaving 9 bases between them. This CDR3 reads CASRLTSQETQYF. For the CDR3, the DNA is TGTGCCAGCAGACTTACTAGCCAAGAGACCCAGTACTTC.

The V gene is TRBV27, the J gene TRBJ2-3, with a possible D match to TRBD2 (5 bases). Germline CDR1 and CDR2: MNHEY and SMNVEV (reference sequence). This CDR3 is 13 amino acids long. V lost 8 bases, J lost 4 bases, and 13 bases lay in between. The CDR3 here is CASGDEGPDTQYF. CDR3 coding DNA: TGTGCCAGCGGTGATGAGGGCCCAGATACGCAGTATTTT.

The chain links TRBV7-2 to TRBJ1-6; 7 positions match TRBD1. Germline V gene data show CDR1 as SGHTA and CDR2 as FQGNSA. There are 14 residues in the CDR3. V gave up 5 bases and J gave up 8 bases; unmatched junction bases: 6. Here the CDR3 reads CASSQTGLDSPLHF. The CDR3 region has the DNA TGTGCCAGCAGCCAGACAGGGTTGGATTCACCCCTCCACTTT.

This clonotype has ten or more counts. V gene TRBV20-1 combines with J gene TRBJ2-2; 8 nucleotides match TRBD2. V dropped 6 bases and J dropped 6; count of bases not matched to a gene: 6. CDR1 is DFQATT, CDR2 SNEGSKA, per germline (reference sequence). The CDR3 has 13 amino acids. As DNA, the CDR3 is TGCAGTGCCTACCGCGGGGGGTCCGGGGAGCTGTTTTTT. Translated, it gives CSAYRGGSGELFF.

This clonotype has a handful of counts. The chain links TRBV6-1 to TRBJ2-3, with D maybe TRBD1 (8 bases). The length of the CDR3 is 15 residues. Trimming took 6 bases from V and 1 from J, leaving 14 bases between them. Germline lookup yields CDR1 MNHNS and CDR2 SASEGT. CDR3 coding DNA: TGTGCCAGCAGAACAGGGGGGGCCGGCACAGATACGCAGTATTTT. Residues: CASRTGGAGTDTQYF.

This clonotype was detected only a few times. The CDR3 DNA reads as TGTGCCAGCAGCGTAGGCCTGGGACAGGGCGGTTCACCCCTCCACTTT. Encoded protein: CASSVGLGQGGSPLHF. The rearrangement links TRBV9 to TRBJ1-6, with TRBD1 matching over 9 bases. V shed 0 bases and J 9 bases; nucleotides not matched to a gene: 7. The germline CDR1 and CDR2 sequences are SGDLS and YYNGEE. This CDR3 comprises 16 residues. Full variable domain (missing parts from reference TRBV9 and TRBJ1-6): DSGVTQTPKHLITATGQRVTLRCSPRSGDLSVYWYQQSLDQGLQFLIQYYNGEERAKGNILERFSAQQFPDLHSELNLSSLELGDSALYFCASSVGLGQGGSPLHFGNGTRLTVT.

There are many counts of this clonotype. This chain connects TRBV4-1 to TRBJ1-1; no reliable D call. Germline-derived CDR1 and CDR2 are MGHRA and YSYEKL. Trimming stripped 0 bases from V and 1 base from J, with 9 bases between. The CDR3 totals 15 residues. The CDR3 reads CASSQEVQGNTEAFF. DNA of the CDR3: TGCGCCAGCAGCCAAGAGGTCCAAGGGAACACTGAAGCTTTCTTT.

The sample holds many counts of this clonotype. The chain uses TRBV2 and TRBJ2-3; TRBD1 or TRBD2 may be the D gene (6 bases each). Germline assignment: CDR1 SNHLY and CDR2 FYNNEI. This CDR3 region has 18 residues. V lost 0 bases and J lost 2, with 18 bases in between. The chain's CDR3 is CASSEAVGAGYATDTQYF. The CDR3 DNA reads as TGTGCCAGCAGTGAAGCAGTGGGGGCGGGATACGCCACAGATACGCAGTATTTT.

This clonotype was counted many times. V gene TRBV20-1 combines with J gene TRBJ2-1, with TRBD1 identical over 8 bases. The CDR3 contains 14 residues. V was clipped by 7 bases and J by 2 bases; unmatched bases: 7. Germline CDR1 reads DFQATT; CDR2 reads SNEGSKA (reference sequence). In DNA form, the CDR3 reads TGCAGTGTCCGGACAGGGACTCCCTACAATGAGCAGTTCTTC. It codes for CSVRTGTPYNEQFF.

This clonotype was observed at least ten times. The chain joins TRBV9 to TRBJ2-1; 7 nucleotides agree with TRBD2. Germline CDR1 SGDLS, CDR2 YYNGEE. The CDR3 has 14 amino acids. After removal of 3 bases from V and 7 bases from J, the junction contained 7 bases not matched to a gene. CDR3 bases: TGTGCCAGCAGCGCCCTAGCGGAGAGGAATGAGCAGTTCTTC. This gives the protein CASSALAERNEQFF.

The chain carries TRBV11-2 and TRBJ2-5; possibly TRBD1 or TRBD2 for D (5 bases each). Trimming took off 1 base at V and 4 bases at J, with 13 bases between the two ends. The CDR3 totals 15 residues. CDR1 is SGHAT, CDR2 FQNNGV, per germline. CDR3 in amino acids: CASSLVPVGGETQYF. The CDR3 DNA follows: TGTGCCAGCAGCTTAGTTCCCGTTGGGGGAGAGACCCAGTACTTC.

The chain combines TRBV11-1 with TRBJ2-3; D gene unclear. Trimming stripped 1 base from V and 0 bases from J, with 17 bases between. The V gene's germline CDR1 is SGHAT and CDR2 FQDESV (reference sequence). The CDR3 consists of 18 residues. The CDR3 DNA is TGTGCCAGCAGCTTAGTCCGTTTGGCACCTCCTAGCACAGATACGCAGTATTTT. Its translation is CASSLVRLAPPSTDTQYF.

The chain is built from TRBV29-1 and TRBJ2-1; TRBD1 matches at 12 bases. Germline V gene sequence: CDR1 SQVTM, CDR2 ANQGSEA. After removal of 5 bases from V and 7 bases from J, the junction contained 9 bases not matched to a gene. This CDR3 contains 15 residues. The CDR3 spells CSVLNPGQGANEQFF. The CDR3 nucleotides read TGCAGCGTTCTTAATCCGGGACAGGGGGCGAATGAGCAGTTCTTC.

The sample holds a few counts of this clonotype. The V and J genes are TRBV7-8 and TRBJ2-3; no definite D call. CDR3 length: 16 residues. Germline CDR1 is SGHVS and CDR2 is FQNEAQ. The germline V and J ends were trimmed by 0 bases and 4 bases, with 14 bases remaining between them. For the CDR3, the DNA is TGTGCCAGCAGCTTAGCGCCGGGTTTGACCCCAGATACGCAGTATTTT. Protein sequence: CASSLAPGLTPDTQYF.

This clonotype was detected many times. V is TRBV5-1 and J is TRBJ1-2; D is perhaps TRBD1 (6 bases). This CDR3 contains 18 residues. Looked up from germline, CDR1 is SGHRS and CDR2 is YFSETQ. V lost 7 bases and J 2 bases, leaving 27 bases between the germline ends. CDR3 loop: CASRLLSGGTKRNYGYTF. The CDR3 coding sequence is TGCGCCAGCCGCCTCCTGTCTGGGGGCACCAAGAGGAACTATGGCTACACCTTC.